This T cell receptor (beta chain) originates from a study of blood T cells in healthy people across ages. Peripheral blood from each donor was collected in a volume of 8 to 10 milliliters. CDR3 size: 16 residues. Germline assignment: CDR1 SGHRS and CDR2 YFSETQ. Trimming took off 0 bases at V and 7 bases at J, with 19 bases between the two ends. Using a J-beta primer mix together with a sample-barcoded 5' primer, a second PCR was run for roughly 6 to 11 cycles. Every cDNA molecule bore a tag from a template-switch adaptor containing 12 random nucleotides. Each of the samples gave a minimum of 3 million paired-end reads that contained CDR3. From the 5' RACE reads, TCRdb called clonotypes with MiXCR, one entry per CDR3 protein. Counted here are about 640,000 distinct CDR3 sequences, roughly 50% occurring once; the ten biggest clones make up 30% to 45%.

This clonotype was sampled from a man aged 60-69 years in good health. This chain links TRBV5-1 with TRBJ1-2; possible D gene TRBD1, 6 bases. Sequencing was performed on blood. The CDR3 DNA reads as TGCGCCAGCAGCTTGGGGGGCAGTGAGACAGGCGGTGGCTACACCTTC. Encoded protein: CASSLGGSETGGGYTF.